A single sample gave rise to the 3 T cell receptor beta chains below, sequenced in a study of blood T cell repertoires in COVID-19. Assay used: immunoSEQ multiplex PCR; TCRdb lists only in-frame clones, some missing. Here the sample spans approximately 240,000 clones, just under 85% being singletons. Sequenced sample: peripheral blood. Every receptor here comes from a man aged 50 to 60 with acute or convalescent COVID-19.

V and J are TRBV27 and TRBJ1-1; D is unclear. The CDR3 has 14 amino acids. Trimming took 6 bases from V and 4 from J, leaving 15 bases between them. Germline V CDR1 and CDR2: MNHEY, SMNVEV (reference sequence). CDR3 sequence (DNA): TGTGCCAGCAGGTTGGCCTTGATGGCCACTGAAGCTTTCTTT. Translation gives CASRLALMATEAFF.

V and J are TRBV4-1 and TRBJ1-1; D gene ambiguous. The germline V gene has CDR1 MGHRA and CDR2 YSYEKL. V dropped 5 bases and J dropped 7 bases, with 23 bases sitting between them. The CDR3 loop spans 16 amino acids. In DNA, the CDR3 is TGCGCCAGCAGCATGCAATCTCTGGCCCTTTCAGATGAAGCTTTCTTT. Amino acid sequence: CASSMQSLALSDEAFF.

CDR3 protein: CASSTKGGLREKLFF. The CDR3 DNA reads as TGTGCCAGCAGTACCAAAGGGGGTTTACGTGAAAAACTGTTTTTT. This chain links TRBV6-5 with TRBJ1-4; the D gene is possibly TRBD1 (6 bases). Germline V CDR1 and CDR2: MNHEY, SVGAGI. Trimming took 5 bases from V and 7 from J, leaving 17 bases between them. CDR3 length: 15 amino acids.